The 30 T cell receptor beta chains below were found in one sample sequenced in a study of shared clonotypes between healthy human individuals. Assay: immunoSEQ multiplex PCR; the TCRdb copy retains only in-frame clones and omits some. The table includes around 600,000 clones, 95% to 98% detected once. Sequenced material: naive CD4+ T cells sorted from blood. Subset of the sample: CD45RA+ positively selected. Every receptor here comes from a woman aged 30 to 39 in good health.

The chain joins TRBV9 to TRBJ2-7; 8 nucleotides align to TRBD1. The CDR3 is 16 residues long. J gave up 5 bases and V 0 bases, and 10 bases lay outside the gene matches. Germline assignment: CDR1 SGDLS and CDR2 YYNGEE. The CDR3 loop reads CASSVAMGQDPHEQYF. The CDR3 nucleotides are TGTGCCAGCAGCGTAGCTATGGGACAGGACCCCCACGAGCAGTACTTC.

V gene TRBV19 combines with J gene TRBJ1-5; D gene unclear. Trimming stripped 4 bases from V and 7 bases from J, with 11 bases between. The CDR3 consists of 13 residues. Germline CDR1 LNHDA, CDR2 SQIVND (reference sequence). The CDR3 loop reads CASSTAWMQPQHF. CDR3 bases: TGTGCCAGTAGTACCGCCTGGATGCAGCCCCAGCATTTT.

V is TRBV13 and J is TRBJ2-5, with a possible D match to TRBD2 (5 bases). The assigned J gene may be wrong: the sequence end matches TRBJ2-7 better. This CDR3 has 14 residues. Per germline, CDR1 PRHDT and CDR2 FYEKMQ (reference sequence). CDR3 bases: TGTGCCAGCAGCCTCGGACTTTCCTCCTACGAGCAGTACTTC. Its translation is CASSLGLSSYEQYF.

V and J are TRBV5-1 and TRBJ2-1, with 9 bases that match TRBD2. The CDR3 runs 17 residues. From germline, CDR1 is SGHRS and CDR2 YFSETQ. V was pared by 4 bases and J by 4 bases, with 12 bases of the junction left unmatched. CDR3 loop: CASSLRGGAGGYNEQFF. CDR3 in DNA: TGCGCCAGCAGCCTTAGAGGAGGAGCGGGAGGTTACAATGAGCAGTTCTTC. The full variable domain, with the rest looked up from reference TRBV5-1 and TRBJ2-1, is KAGVTQTPRYLIKTRGQQVTLSCSPISGHRSVSWYQQTPGQGLQFLFEYFSETQRNKGNFPGRFSGRQFSNSRSEMNVSTLELGDSALYLCASSLRGGAGGYNEQFFGPGTRLTVL.

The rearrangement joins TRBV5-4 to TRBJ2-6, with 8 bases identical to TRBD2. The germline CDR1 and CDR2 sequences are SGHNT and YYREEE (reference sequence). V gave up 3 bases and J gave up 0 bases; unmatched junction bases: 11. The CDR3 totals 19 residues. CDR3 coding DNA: TGTGCCAGCAGCTGGGACGGGGCGGGGGGACTCTCTGGGGCCAACGTCCTGACTTTC. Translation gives CASSWDGAGGLSGANVLTF. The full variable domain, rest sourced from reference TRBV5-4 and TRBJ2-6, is ETGVTQSPTHLIKTRGQQVTLRCSSQSGHNTVSWYQQALGQGPQFIFQYYREEENGRGNFPPRFSGLQFPNYSSELNVNALELDDSALYLCASSWDGAGGLSGANVLTFGAGSRLTVL.

The CDR3 reads CASSFRGQPSYEQYF. For the CDR3, the DNA is TGTGCCAGCAGTTTCCGCGGTCAGCCCTCCTACGAGCAGTACTTC. The chain links TRBV28 to TRBJ2-7; D is unresolved. CDR1 is MDHEN and CDR2 is SYDVKM in the germline V gene. The ends were cut back, 3 bases at V and 0 bases at J, with 12 bases in the middle. This CDR3 has 15 residues.

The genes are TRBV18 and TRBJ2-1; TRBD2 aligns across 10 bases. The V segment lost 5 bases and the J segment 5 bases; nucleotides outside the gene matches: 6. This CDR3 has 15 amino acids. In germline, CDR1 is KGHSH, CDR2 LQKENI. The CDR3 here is CASSSLAGDNNEQFF. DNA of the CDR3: TGTGCCAGCTCATCCCTAGCGGGGGATAACAATGAGCAGTTCTTC.

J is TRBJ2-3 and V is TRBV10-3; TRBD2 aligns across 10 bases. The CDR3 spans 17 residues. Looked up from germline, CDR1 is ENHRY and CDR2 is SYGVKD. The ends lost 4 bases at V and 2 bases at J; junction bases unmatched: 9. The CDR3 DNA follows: TGTGCCATCAGTGCCCCCGGACTAGCGGAGCTCACAGATACGCAGTATTTT. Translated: CAISAPGLAELTDTQYF.

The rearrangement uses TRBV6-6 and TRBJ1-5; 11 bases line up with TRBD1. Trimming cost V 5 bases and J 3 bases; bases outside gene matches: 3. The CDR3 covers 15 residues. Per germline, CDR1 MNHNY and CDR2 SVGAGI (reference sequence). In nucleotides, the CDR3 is TGTGCCAGCAGTAGGGACAGGGGGGTCAATCAGCCCCAGCATTTT. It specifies CASSRDRGVNQPQHF.

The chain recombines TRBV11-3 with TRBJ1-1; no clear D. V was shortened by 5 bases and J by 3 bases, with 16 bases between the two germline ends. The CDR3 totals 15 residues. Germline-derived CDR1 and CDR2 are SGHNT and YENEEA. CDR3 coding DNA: TGTGCCAGCAGCCCAAACGGTGAGCTTCACACTGAAGCTTTCTTT. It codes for CASSPNGELHTEAFF.

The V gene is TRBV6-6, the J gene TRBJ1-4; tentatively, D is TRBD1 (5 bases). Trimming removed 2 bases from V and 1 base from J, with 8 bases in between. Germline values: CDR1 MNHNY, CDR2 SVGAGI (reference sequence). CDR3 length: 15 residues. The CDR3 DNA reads TGTGCCAGCAGTTACGTTGGGGGAACTAATGAAAAACTGTTTTTT. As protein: CASSYVGGTNEKLFF.

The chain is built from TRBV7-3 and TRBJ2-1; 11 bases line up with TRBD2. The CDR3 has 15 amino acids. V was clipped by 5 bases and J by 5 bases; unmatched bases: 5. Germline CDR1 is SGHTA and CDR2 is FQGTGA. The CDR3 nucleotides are TGTGCCAGCAGCCCCCAGGGACTAGCGGACAATGAGCAGTTCTTC. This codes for CASSPQGLADNEQFF. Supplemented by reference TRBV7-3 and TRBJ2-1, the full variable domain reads GAGVSQTPSNKVTEKGKYVELRCDPISGHTALYWYRQSLGQGPEFLIYFQGTGAADDSGLPNDRFFAVRPEGSVSTLKIQRTERGDSAVYLCASSPQGLADNEQFFGPGTRLTVL.

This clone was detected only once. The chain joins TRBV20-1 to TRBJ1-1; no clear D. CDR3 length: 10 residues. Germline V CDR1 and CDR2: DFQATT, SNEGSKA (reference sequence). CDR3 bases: TGCAAGATGCCTACTTCTGAAGCTTTCTTT. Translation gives CKMPTSEAFF.

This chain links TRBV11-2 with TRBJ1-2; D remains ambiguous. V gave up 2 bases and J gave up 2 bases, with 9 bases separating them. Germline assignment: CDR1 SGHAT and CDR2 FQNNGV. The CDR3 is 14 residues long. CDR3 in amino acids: CASSLMDGNYGYTF. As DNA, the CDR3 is TGTGCCAGCAGCTTAATGGACGGGAACTATGGCTACACCTTC.

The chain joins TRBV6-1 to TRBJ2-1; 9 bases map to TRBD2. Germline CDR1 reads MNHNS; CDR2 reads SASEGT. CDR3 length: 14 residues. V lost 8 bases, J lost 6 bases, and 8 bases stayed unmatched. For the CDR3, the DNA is TGTGCCAGCGGGCGGGAGGGAATTGGCAATGAGCAGTTCTTC. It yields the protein CASGREGIGNEQFF.

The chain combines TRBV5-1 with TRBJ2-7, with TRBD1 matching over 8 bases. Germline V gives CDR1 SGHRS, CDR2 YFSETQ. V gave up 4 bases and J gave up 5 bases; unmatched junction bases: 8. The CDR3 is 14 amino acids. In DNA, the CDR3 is TGCGCCAGCAGCCGGGGACAGGAATCCCACGAGCAGTACTTC. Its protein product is CASSRGQESHEQYF.

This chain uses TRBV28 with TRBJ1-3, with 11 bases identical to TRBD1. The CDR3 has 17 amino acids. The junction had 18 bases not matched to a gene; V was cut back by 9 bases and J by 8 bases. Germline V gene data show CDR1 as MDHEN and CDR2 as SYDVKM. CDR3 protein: CASNRDRGKLRSDTIYF. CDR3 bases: TGTGCCAGTAACCGGGACAGGGGGAAGTTGAGGTCGGACACCATATATTTT.

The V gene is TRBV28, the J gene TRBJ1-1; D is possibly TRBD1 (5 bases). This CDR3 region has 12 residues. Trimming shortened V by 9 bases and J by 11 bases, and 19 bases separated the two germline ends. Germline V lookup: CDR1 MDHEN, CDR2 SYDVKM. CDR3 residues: CASLNSYGTAFF. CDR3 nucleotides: TGTGCCAGTCTTAATAGCTACGGGACGGCTTTCTTT.

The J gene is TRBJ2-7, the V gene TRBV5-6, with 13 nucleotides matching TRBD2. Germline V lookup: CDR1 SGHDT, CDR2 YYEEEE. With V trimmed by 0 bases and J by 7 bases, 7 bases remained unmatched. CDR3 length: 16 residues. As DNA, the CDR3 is TGTGCCAGCAGCTTGGAACTAGCGGGAGGGCGAGGAGAGCAGTACTTC. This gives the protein CASSLELAGGRGEQYF.

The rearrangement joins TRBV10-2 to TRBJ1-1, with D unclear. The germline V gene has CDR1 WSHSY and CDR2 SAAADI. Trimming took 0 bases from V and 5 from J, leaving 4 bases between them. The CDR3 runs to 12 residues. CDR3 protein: CASSESVTEAFF. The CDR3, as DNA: TGCGCCAGCAGTGAGTCGGTGACTGAAGCTTTCTTT.

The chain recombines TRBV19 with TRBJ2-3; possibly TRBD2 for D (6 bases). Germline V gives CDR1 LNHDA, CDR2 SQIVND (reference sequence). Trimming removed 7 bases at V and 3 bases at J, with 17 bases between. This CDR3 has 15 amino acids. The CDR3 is CASTAGRGRTDTQYF. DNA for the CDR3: TGTGCCAGTACTGCGGGGAGAGGGAGGACAGATACGCAGTATTTT.

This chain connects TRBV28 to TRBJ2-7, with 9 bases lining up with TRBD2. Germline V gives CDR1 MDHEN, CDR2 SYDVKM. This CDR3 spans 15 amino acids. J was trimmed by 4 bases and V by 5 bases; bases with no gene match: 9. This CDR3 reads CASSPFTSGSYEQYF. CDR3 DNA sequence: TGTGCCAGCAGTCCTTTCACTAGCGGGTCGTACGAGCAGTACTTC. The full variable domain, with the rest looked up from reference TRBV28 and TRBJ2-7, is DVKVTQSSRYLVKRTGEKVFLECVQDMDHENMFWYRQDPGLGLRLIYFSYDVKMKEKGDIPEGYSVSREKKERFSLILESASTNQTSMYLCASSPFTSGSYEQYFGPGTRLTVT.

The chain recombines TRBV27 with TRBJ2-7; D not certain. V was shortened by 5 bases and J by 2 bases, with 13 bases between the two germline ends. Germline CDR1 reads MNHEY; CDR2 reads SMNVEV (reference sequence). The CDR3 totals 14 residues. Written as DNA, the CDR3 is TGTGCCAGCAGTCGGGTCAGCTTCCCCTACGAGCAGTACTTC. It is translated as CASSRVSFPYEQYF.

The chain's CDR3 is CASSLGTGGNIQYF. The CDR3 nucleotides are TGCGCCAGCAGCTTAGGTACAGGGGGTAACATTCAGTACTTC. The V call is TRBV5-1, the J call TRBJ2-4; 8 positions match TRBD1. Germline V lookup: CDR1 SGHRS, CDR2 YFSETQ. V was clipped by 2 bases and J by 7 bases; unmatched bases: 5. CDR3 length: 14 amino acids.

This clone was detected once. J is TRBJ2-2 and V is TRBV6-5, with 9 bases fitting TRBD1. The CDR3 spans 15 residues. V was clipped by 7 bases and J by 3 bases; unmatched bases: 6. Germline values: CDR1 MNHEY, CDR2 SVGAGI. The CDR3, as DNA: TGTGCCAGCATGCCGGGACAGGGTTACACCGGGGAGCTGTTTTTT. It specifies CASMPGQGYTGELFF.

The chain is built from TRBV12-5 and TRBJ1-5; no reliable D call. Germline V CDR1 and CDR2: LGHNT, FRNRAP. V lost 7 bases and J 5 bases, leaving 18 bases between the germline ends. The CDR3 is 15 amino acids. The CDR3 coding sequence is TGTGCTAGTGCCCCTCCGGGGATCAAACATCAGCCCCAGCATTTT. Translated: CASAPPGIKHQPQHF.

This chain's CDR3 is CASSWGSGNNEQFF. The CDR3 nucleotides read TGTGCCAGCAGCTGGGGTAGCGGGAACAATGAGCAGTTCTTC. The gene calls are TRBV28 and TRBJ2-1; 8 positions match TRBD2. CDR1 is MDHEN, CDR2 SYDVKM, per germline. J was trimmed by 5 bases and V by 6 bases; bases with no gene match: 6. This CDR3 spans 14 amino acids.

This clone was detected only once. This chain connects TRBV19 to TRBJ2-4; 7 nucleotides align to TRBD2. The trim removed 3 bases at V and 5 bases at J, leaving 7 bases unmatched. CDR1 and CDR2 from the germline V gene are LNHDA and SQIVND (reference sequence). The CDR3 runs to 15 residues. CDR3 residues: CASSILREPENIQYF. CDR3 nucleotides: TGTGCCAGTAGTATCTTGCGGGAGCCGGAAAACATTCAGTACTTC. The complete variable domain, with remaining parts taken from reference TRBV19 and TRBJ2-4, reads DGGITQSPKYLFRKEGQNVTLSCEQNLNHDAMYWYRQDPGQGLRLIYYSQIVNDFQKGDIAEGYSVSREKKESFPLTVTSAQKNPTAFYLCASSILREPENIQYFGAGTRLSVL.

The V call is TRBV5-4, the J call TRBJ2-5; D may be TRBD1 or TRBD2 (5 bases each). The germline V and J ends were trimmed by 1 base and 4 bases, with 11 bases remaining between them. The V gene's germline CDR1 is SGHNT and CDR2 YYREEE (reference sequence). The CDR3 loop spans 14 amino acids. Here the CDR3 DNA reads TGTGCCAGCAGCTTGAAAGTTGGGGGAGAGACCCAGTACTTC. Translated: CASSLKVGGETQYF.

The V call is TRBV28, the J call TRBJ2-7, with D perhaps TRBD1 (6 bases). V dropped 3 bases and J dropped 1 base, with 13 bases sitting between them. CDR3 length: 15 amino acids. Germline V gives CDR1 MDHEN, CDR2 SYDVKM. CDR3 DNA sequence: TGTGCCAGCAGTTTTCAGGGGTTTCCATCCTACGAGCAGTACTTC. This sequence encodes CASSFQGFPSYEQYF.